The 14 T cell receptor beta chains presented below share a single source sample, sequenced in a study of blood T cell repertoires in COVID-19 (dated by TCRdb to the early 2020s). Library preparation employed the immunoSEQ multiplex PCR assay. TCRdb re-hosts the immuneACCESS table, in-frame sequences only. Its copies lack some clones; in the studies checked, an unresolved V gene accounts for under half of them, and the cause for the rest is not known. In all, the sample holds around 230,000 clones, and about nine tenths of those were seen once. About 2.6% of the sample belongs to the ten largest clones. Sequencing was performed on PBMCs or T cells enriched from blood (not recorded which). The receptor source for this set is a woman aged 25 to 39 who had recovered from COVID-19.

The chain employs TRBV7-2 and TRBJ1-5; no clear D. Trimming pared 5 bases from V and 4 bases from J, leaving 18 bases between. The CDR3 is 16 residues long. Germline CDR1 is SGHTA and CDR2 is FQGNSA. CDR3 nucleotides: TGTGCCAGCAGCCCTCAAGAGGGAAGAGGTAATCAGCCCCAGCATTTT. Translated: CASSPQEGRGNQPQHF.

The chain joins TRBV7-8 to TRBJ2-7; 7 bases are shared with TRBD1. From germline, CDR1 is SGHVS and CDR2 FQNEAQ. The V gene end was trimmed by 6 bases and the J gene end by 4 bases; junction bases not matched to a gene: 12. There are 15 residues in the CDR3. CDR3 region: CASSRGTGQSYEQYF. CDR3 in DNA: TGTGCCAGCAGTCGGGGAACGGGACAGTCGTACGAGCAGTACTTC.

The gene calls are TRBV6-2 or TRBV6-3 and TRBJ2-7, with 10 bases matching TRBD1. Germline V gene lookup returns CDR1 MNHEY and CDR2 SVGEGT. Losses at the gene ends were 5 bases for V and 3 bases for J; bases not matched to a gene: 7. This CDR3 comprises 15 residues. The CDR3: CASSTHDRGHYEQYF. CDR3 coding DNA: TGTGCCAGCAGTACCCATGACAGGGGGCACTACGAGCAGTACTTC.

The chain links TRBV5-1 to TRBJ2-7, with 7 positions matching TRBD1. V shed 3 bases and J 3 bases; nucleotides not matched to a gene: 6. Germline V gene data show CDR1 as SGHRS and CDR2 as YFSETQ. This CDR3 is 14 amino acids long. CDR3 in amino acids: CASSSTGWGYEQYF. The DNA of the CDR3 is TGCGCCAGCAGCTCGACAGGGTGGGGCTACGAGCAGTACTTC.

V and J are TRBV2 and TRBJ2-3; 8 bases align to TRBD1. The CDR3 is 14 amino acids. CDR1 and CDR2 (germline): SNHLY, FYNNEI. J lost 5 bases, V lost 8 bases, and 9 bases had no gene match. CDR3 protein: CASATGTGQDTQYF. The CDR3 coding sequence is TGTGCCAGCGCAACCGGGACAGGTCAAGATACGCAGTATTTT.

The chain uses TRBV7-2 and TRBJ2-1; 7 bases agree with TRBD2. The V gene end was trimmed by 5 bases and the J gene end by 2 bases; junction bases not matched to a gene: 9. The CDR3 totals 16 residues. Germline V CDR1 and CDR2: SGHTA, FQGNSA. The DNA of the CDR3 is TGTGCCAGCAGCCGTCCGAGCGGGGTAACCTACAATGAGCAGTTCTTC. Its translation: CASSRPSGVTYNEQFF.

The chain carries TRBV4-3 and TRBJ2-7; TRBD2 matches at 7 bases. The J segment lost 3 bases and the V segment lost 4 bases, leaving 3 bases of the junction unmatched. Germline-derived CDR1 and CDR2 are LGHNA and YSLEER. CDR3 length: 13 amino acids. DNA for the CDR3: TGCGCCAGCAGCCGGACTAGATTCTACGAGCAGTACTTC. Translation: CASSRTRFYEQYF.

The chain links TRBV5-4 to TRBJ2-2; perhaps TRBD2 as D (6 bases). Germline-derived CDR1 and CDR2 are SGHNT and YYREEE (reference sequence). The CDR3 runs to 15 residues. The V gene lost 0 bases and the J gene lost 1 base, with 7 bases spanning the gap. The CDR3 is CASSLGRGNTGELFF. The CDR3 DNA sequence: TGTGCCAGCAGCTTGGGGCGGGGGAACACCGGGGAGCTGTTTTTT. Based on the CDR3 plus reference TRBV5-4 and TRBJ2-2, the full variable domain is ETGVTQSPTHLIKTRGQQVTLRCSSQSGHNTVSWYQQALGQGPQFIFQYYREEENGRGNFPPRFSGLQFPNYSSELNVNALELDDSALYLCASSLGRGNTGELFFGEGSRLTVL.

This sequence joins TRBV3-1 (or the pseudogene TRBV3-2) and TRBJ2-7; 8 positions agree with TRBD2. This CDR3 is built from 16 residues. CDR1 and CDR2 (germline): LGHDT, YNNKEL (reference sequence). The V and J ends lost 4 bases and 0 bases, in that order; junction bases with no gene match: 8. CDR3 residues: CASSPVPRGVSYEQYF. The CDR3 DNA is TGTGCCAGCAGCCCCGTACCGCGGGGGGTCTCCTACGAGCAGTACTTC.

In this sample, this clone turned up once. The chain uses TRBV4-3 and TRBJ1-6; 12 bases are a match to TRBD1. J was trimmed by 7 bases and V by 4 bases; bases with no gene match: 8. There are 17 residues in the CDR3. CDR1 and CDR2 from the germline V gene are LGHNA and YSLEER. The CDR3 DNA reads as TGCGCCAGCAGCCGAGGAGCGGGACAGGGGGCAAATTCACCCCTCCACTTT. Amino acid sequence: CASSRGAGQGANSPLHF.

This chain joins TRBV7-2 and TRBJ2-7; D gene ambiguous. V was pared by 3 bases and J by 5 bases, with 17 bases between. Germline values: CDR1 SGHTA, CDR2 FQGNSA. The CDR3 has 15 residues. The CDR3: CASSFYAPSRNEQYF. DNA for the CDR3: TGTGCCAGCAGCTTTTATGCGCCGTCCCGAAACGAGCAGTACTTC.

The J gene is TRBJ1-6, the V gene TRBV5-5, with TRBD1 matching over 9 bases. CDR1 is SGHKS, CDR2 YYEKEE, per germline (reference sequence). Trimming at V came to 3 bases and at J to 5 bases, leaving 6 bases not matched to a gene. The CDR3 loop spans 16 amino acids. The CDR3 bases are TGTGCCAGCAGCTCCTCCGGGACAGGGAATAATTCACCCCTCCACTTT. The encoded protein is CASSSSGTGNNSPLHF. Full variable domain (remainder filled in from reference TRBV5-5 and TRBJ1-6): DAGVTQSPTHLIKTRGQQVTLRCSPISGHKSVSWYQQVLGQGPQFIFQYYEKEERGRGNFPDRFSARQFPNYSSELNVNALLLGDSALYLCASSSSGTGNNSPLHFGNGTRLTVT.

CDR3 protein: CASSQPLWDRDNSPLHF. The CDR3 DNA reads as TGCGCCAGCAGTCAACCTCTTTGGGACAGAGATAATTCACCCCTCCACTTT. J is TRBJ1-6 and V is TRBV23-1; 7 positions match TRBD1. TRBV23-1 is given ORF status, its function remaining uncertain. V shed 2 bases, J shed 5 bases, and the junction held 9 bases outside the gene matches. CDR3 length: 17 residues.

This chain uses TRBV19 with TRBJ2-1, with D possibly TRBD2 on 6 matching bases. The germline V gene has CDR1 LNHDA and CDR2 SQIVND (reference sequence). This CDR3 is built from 14 residues. The V end was cut by 6 bases, the J end by 5 bases, with 14 bases between. CDR3 amino acids: CASRGWTTNNEQFF. The CDR3 bases are TGTGCCAGTAGAGGGTGGACTACCAACAATGAGCAGTTCTTC. Complete variable domain (other parts from reference TRBV19 and TRBJ2-1): DGGITQSPKYLFRKEGQNVTLSCEQNLNHDAMYWYRQDPGQGLRLIYYSQIVNDFQKGDIAEGYSVSREKKESFPLTVTSAQKNPTAFYLCASRGWTTNNEQFFGPGTRLTVL.